This TCR beta chain was sequenced during a study of CD8+CD57+ T cells in acquired aplastic anemia. The TCR beta profiling, which covered VDJ combination and CDR3 sequence, was carried out using genomic DNA as the template. Via MiXCR, TCRdb re-called the reads, giving one row per CDR3 protein. Among about 200,000 distinct CDR3 sequences listed, over 55% were seen once. Only patients with CD8+CD57+ cell expansion on flow cytometry were chosen for sequencing. Each patient carried a diagnosis of severe acquired aplastic anemia. The sequence came from a human donor with aplastic anemia. Sequenced input: sorted CD4+, CD8+, or CD8+CD57+ T cells (not recorded which) from PBMCs.

CDR3 sequence (DNA): TGCAGTGCTAGATTGTGGGGGACAGGGGATGGCTACACCTTC. Translation: CSARLWGTGDGYTF. The V and J genes are TRBV20-1 and TRBJ1-2, with 10 nucleotides matching TRBD1. This CDR3 is built from 14 residues. V lost 2 bases to trimming and J lost 6 bases; unmatched junction nucleotides: 6. From germline, CDR1 is DFQATT and CDR2 SNEGSKA (reference sequence).